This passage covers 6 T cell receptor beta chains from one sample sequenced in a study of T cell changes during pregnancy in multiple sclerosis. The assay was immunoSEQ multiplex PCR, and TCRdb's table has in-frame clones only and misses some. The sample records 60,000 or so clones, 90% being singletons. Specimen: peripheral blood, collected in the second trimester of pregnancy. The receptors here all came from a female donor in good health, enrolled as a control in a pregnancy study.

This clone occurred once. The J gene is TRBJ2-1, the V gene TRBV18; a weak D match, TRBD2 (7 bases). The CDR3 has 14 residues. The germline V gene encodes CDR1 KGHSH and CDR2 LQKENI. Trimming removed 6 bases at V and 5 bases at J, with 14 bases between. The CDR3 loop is CASSRGAINNEQFF. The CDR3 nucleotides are TGTGCCAGCTCCCGGGGGGCAATCAACAATGAGCAGTTCTTC.

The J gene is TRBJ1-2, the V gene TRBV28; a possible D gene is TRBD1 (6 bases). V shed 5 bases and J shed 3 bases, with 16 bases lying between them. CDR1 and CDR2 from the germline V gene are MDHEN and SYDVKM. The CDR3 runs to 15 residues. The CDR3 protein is CASSVPTGLDYGYTF. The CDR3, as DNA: TGTGCCAGCAGTGTACCAACAGGGCTGGACTATGGCTACACCTTC.

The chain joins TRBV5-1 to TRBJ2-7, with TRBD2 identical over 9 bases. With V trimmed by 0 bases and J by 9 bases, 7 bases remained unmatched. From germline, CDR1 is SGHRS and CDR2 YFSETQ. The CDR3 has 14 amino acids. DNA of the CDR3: TGCGCCAGCAGCTTGGCTAGCGGGATTTATGGGCAGTACTTC. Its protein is CASSLASGIYGQYF. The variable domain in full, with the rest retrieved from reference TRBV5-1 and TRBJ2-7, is KAGVTQTPRYLIKTRGQQVTLSCSPISGHRSVSWYQQTPGQGLQFLFEYFSETQRNKGNFPGRFSGRQFSNSRSEMNVSTLELGDSALYLCASSLASGIYGQYFGPGTRLTVT.

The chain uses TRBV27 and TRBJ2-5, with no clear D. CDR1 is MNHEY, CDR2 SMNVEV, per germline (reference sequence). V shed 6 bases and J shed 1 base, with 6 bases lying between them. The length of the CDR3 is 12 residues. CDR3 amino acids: CASRNIQETQYF. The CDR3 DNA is TGTGCCAGCAGGAACATCCAAGAGACCCAGTACTTC.

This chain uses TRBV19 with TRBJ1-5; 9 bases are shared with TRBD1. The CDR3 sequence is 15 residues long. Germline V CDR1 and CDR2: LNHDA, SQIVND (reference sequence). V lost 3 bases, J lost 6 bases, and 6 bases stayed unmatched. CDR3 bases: TGTGCCAGTAGTATTACCGGGACAGGGCGTCAGCCCCAGCATTTT. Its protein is CASSITGTGRQPQHF.

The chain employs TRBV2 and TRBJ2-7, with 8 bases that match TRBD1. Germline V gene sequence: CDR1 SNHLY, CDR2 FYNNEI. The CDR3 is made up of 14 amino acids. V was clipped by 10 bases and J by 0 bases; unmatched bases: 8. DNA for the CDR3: TGTGCCACCGCACGACAGGGGTACTCCTACGAGCAGTACTTC. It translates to CATARQGYSYEQYF.